These 13 T cell receptor beta chains were all obtained from the same sample, sequenced in a study of glioma-infiltrating T cells. TCR alpha and beta CDR3 regions were amplified from RNA using iRepertoire nested multiplex PCR. TCRdb processed the multiplex PCR reads anew with MiXCR; each CDR3 protein has one entry. The sample includes 95,000 to 150,000 distinct CDR3 sequences, approximately 25% of them seen just once. Specimen: glioma tissue, nonneoplastic brain tissue, or PBMCs (not recorded which). The receptors here all came from a human donor with low-grade glioma or glioblastoma, undergoing nonglioma brain surgery, or in good health (not recorded which).

About this clonotype itself: This may stem from a read error, because a much larger clone lies one nucleotide away. The rearrangement links TRBV2 to TRBJ2-7, with 8 positions matching TRBD1. The CDR3 contains 13 residues. Germline-derived CDR1 and CDR2 are SNHLY and FYNNEI. V lost 7 bases, J lost 5 bases, and 7 bases stayed unmatched. The CDR3 loop reads CASIGTGGHEQYF. As DNA, the CDR3 is TGTGCCAGCATTGGGACAGGAGGACACGAGCAGTACTTC.

V usage is TRBV29-1 and J usage is TRBJ2-1; D possibly corresponds to TRBD2 (5 bases). The germline V gene encodes CDR1 SQVTM and CDR2 ANQGSEA. This CDR3 comprises 17 residues. Between the trimmed V and J ends, which lost 6 bases and 0 bases, there was a span of 21 bases. The CDR3 DNA sequence: TGCAGCGTCAACGGTGTTTCGAGCGGCCTCTCCTACAATGAGCAGTTCTTC. Protein: CSVNGVSSGLSYNEQFF.

This clonotype was observed at least ten times. The J gene is TRBJ1-5, the V gene TRBV19; D gene unclear. The CDR3 is 15 amino acids. Per the germline V gene, CDR1 is LNHDA and CDR2 is SQIVND (reference sequence). Trimming stripped 5 bases from V and 0 bases from J, with 11 bases between. In DNA form, the CDR3 reads TGTGCCAGTAGTCCAGTTGATTATAGCAATCAGCCCCAGCATTTT. It is translated as CASSPVDYSNQPQHF.

This clonotype occurred many times. The chain is built from TRBV7-2 and TRBJ2-7; tentative D call: TRBD1 (5 bases). The CDR3 consists of 14 residues. The germline V and J ends were trimmed by 5 bases and 4 bases, with 15 bases remaining between them. Germline lookup yields CDR1 SGHTA and CDR2 FQGNSA. The CDR3: CASSISKGNYEQYF. In DNA, the CDR3 is TGTGCCAGCAGCATAAGCAAGGGGAATTACGAGCAGTACTTC.

This clonotype was found many times. This sequence joins TRBV19 and TRBJ2-1, with 9 bases lining up with TRBD1. V was pared by 3 bases and J by 12 bases, with 15 bases of the junction left unmatched. This CDR3 has 16 residues. CDR1 and CDR2 from the germline V gene are LNHDA and SQIVND (reference sequence). CDR3 sequence reads: CASSIPGQGRGRGQFF. The CDR3 bases are TGTGCCAGTAGTATCCCGGGACAGGGAAGGGGAAGGGGGCAGTTCTTC.

V is TRBV7-9 and J is TRBJ2-5; D is perhaps TRBD1 or TRBD2 (5 bases each). The CDR3 covers 16 residues. Germline V gives CDR1 SEHNR, CDR2 FQNEAQ (reference sequence). Trimming cost V 4 bases and J 4 bases, with 19 bases left between them. CDR3 sequence: CASSSTQMGERETQYF. The DNA of the CDR3 is TGTGCCAGCAGCTCCACCCAAATGGGGGAGAGAGAGACCCAGTACTTC.

The chain is built from TRBV4-2 and TRBJ1-1; 8 nucleotides agree with TRBD1. Trimming took 3 bases from V and 1 from J; bases not matched to a gene: 7. The CDR3 runs to 16 residues. The germline CDR1 and CDR2 sequences are LGHNA and YNFKEQ. The CDR3 DNA reads as TGTGCCAGCAGCCAGGACAGGGATAGGGAGAACACTGAAGCTTTCTTT. It is translated as CASSQDRDRENTEAFF.

This clonotype was detected many times. The CDR3 spells CASSRWAGGLTYNEQFF. CDR3 coding DNA: TGTGCCAGCAGCCGCTGGGCGGGAGGGTTAACCTACAATGAGCAGTTCTTC. V is TRBV7-2 and J is TRBJ2-1; 9 bases match TRBD2. The CDR3 spans 17 residues. V shed 5 bases and J 2 bases; nucleotides not matched to a gene: 10. CDR1 and CDR2 (germline): SGHTA, FQGNSA.

The sample holds many counts of this clonotype. The chain joins TRBV4-1 to TRBJ2-6; D might be TRBD2 (5 bases). The CDR3 runs to 16 residues. Germline assignment: CDR1 MGHRA and CDR2 YSYEKL. With 4 bases removed from V and 1 base from J, the gap between germline ends came to 11 bases. The chain's CDR3 is CASSPRGRSGANVLTF. CDR3 sequence (DNA): TGCGCCAGCAGCCCGAGAGGGAGATCTGGGGCCAACGTCCTGACTTTC.

This clonotype was detected ten times or more. The chain has TRBV20-1 and TRBJ2-7; D gene uncertain. V lost 3 bases to trimming and J lost 4 bases, with 7 bases between them. Germline-derived CDR1 and CDR2 are DFQATT and SNEGSKA (reference sequence). CDR3 size: 11 residues. The CDR3 bases are TGCAGTGCTAGCCTTTTATACGAGCAGTACTTC. This encodes CSASLLYEQYF.

About this clonotype: This sequence may be a read error, since a much larger clone differs from it by one base. CDR3 coding DNA: TGTGCCAGCAGCCCGGCTAGCGTATACAATGAGAAGTTCTTC. As protein: CASSPASVYNEKFF. The V gene is TRBV14, the J gene TRBJ2-1, with D possibly TRBD2 on 6 matching bases. The germline gives CDR1 SGHDN, CDR2 FVKESK. This CDR3 comprises 14 residues.

Ten or more counts support this clonotype. The chain employs TRBV7-2 and TRBJ2-3; 9 bases are a match to TRBD1. Germline CDR1 SGHTA, CDR2 FQGNSA. Losses at the gene ends were 5 bases for V and 1 base for J; bases not matched to a gene: 4. The CDR3 is 15 amino acids. In nucleotides, the CDR3 is TGTGCCAGCAGCCTAGACAGGGGGGGCACAGATACGCAGTATTTT. Amino acid sequence: CASSLDRGGTDTQYF.

Concerning this clonotype itself: A read error may be the cause here, since a much bigger clone is one base away. The rearrangement links TRBV4-1 to TRBJ2-7, with D possibly matching TRBD2 (6 bases). CDR3 length equals 16 residues. The germline V gene encodes CDR1 MGHRA and CDR2 YSYEKL. DNA for the CDR3: TGCGCCAGCAGGCAAGATCTCGTCAGCCAGCCTCGGAGGGAGTACTTC. Its protein product is CASRQDLVSQPRREYF.